This entry lists 13 T cell receptor beta chains sequenced from one sample in a study of control samples from healthy donors and cancer patients (dated by TCRdb to 2020 to 2021). Libraries were made using the immunoSEQ multiplex PCR assay. TCRdb took over this immuneACCESS table, retaining in-frame rearrangements with V and J assigned. Such tables are incomplete; in checked studies, under half of the missing clones stem from an unresolved V gene, and the remainder is unexplained. This sample gives 90,000 to 100,000 clones in total; 70% to 80% of them show up just once. About 10% of the sample belongs to the ten largest clones. Material: blood. The receptors were sampled from a woman aged 25 to 39 in good health.

The CDR3 DNA reads TGTGCCAGCAGTTGGCCGGGGGGCCAGTCCCTCGAGCAGTACTTC. Amino acids: CASSWPGGQSLEQYF. V gene TRBV6-5 combines with J gene TRBJ2-7, with a possible D match to TRBD2 (7 bases). Looked up from germline, CDR1 is MNHEY and CDR2 is SVGAGI. This CDR3 region has 15 residues. Trimming removed 4 bases from V and 6 bases from J, with 19 bases in between.

V usage is TRBV5-6 and J usage is TRBJ1-2, with 8 bases that match TRBD1. The CDR3 is 15 residues long. Looked up from germline, CDR1 is SGHDT and CDR2 is YYEEEE. The J segment lost 8 bases and the V segment lost 4 bases, leaving 13 bases of the junction unmatched. The CDR3 reads CASSQWGQGAYGYTF. The CDR3 bases are TGTGCCAGCAGCCAGTGGGGGCAGGGGGCCTACGGCTACACCTTC.

V is TRBV10-2 and J is TRBJ1-2; 7 bases fit TRBD1. Trimming at V came to 4 bases and at J to 6 bases, leaving 11 bases not matched to a gene. The CDR3 consists of 15 residues. The germline gives CDR1 WSHSY, CDR2 SAAADI. This chain's CDR3 is CASSGTGVDGNGYTF. DNA for the CDR3: TGCGCCAGCAGTGGAACAGGGGTCGATGGAAATGGCTACACCTTC.

This clone was counted between two and nine times. The chain couples TRBV12-3 or TRBV12-4 to TRBJ2-3; D uncertain. V was clipped by 5 bases and J by 6 bases, with 6 bases between them. The CDR3 runs to 11 residues. CDR3 nucleotides: TGTGCCAGCAGTCCCAAGGATACGCAGTATTTT. It codes for CASSPKDTQYF.

The rearrangement uses TRBV5-5 and TRBJ1-2; 9 positions agree with TRBD1. Per the germline V gene, CDR1 is SGHKS and CDR2 is YYEKEE (reference sequence). The CDR3 covers 16 residues. The V segment lost 3 bases and the J segment 8 bases; nucleotides outside the gene matches: 14. The CDR3 bases are TGTGCCAGCAGCTCCCCGGAGCAAGGACAGGGGTGGGGCTACACCTTC. Its protein product is CASSSPEQGQGWGYTF. The whole variable domain, filled in from reference TRBV5-5 and TRBJ1-2, reads DAGVTQSPTHLIKTRGQQVTLRCSPISGHKSVSWYQQVLGQGPQFIFQYYEKEERGRGNFPDRFSARQFPNYSSELNVNALLLGDSALYLCASSSPEQGQGWGYTFGSGTRLTVV.

This rearrangement joins TRBV27 to TRBJ2-7, with D hard to call. The CDR3 loop spans 15 amino acids. The germline V gene has CDR1 MNHEY and CDR2 SMNVEV (reference sequence). V dropped 6 bases and J dropped 0 bases, with 15 bases sitting between them. CDR3 sequence reads: CASSQGDWSSYEQYF. CDR3 bases: TGTGCCAGCAGCCAAGGAGATTGGAGCTCCTACGAGCAGTACTTC.

V usage is TRBV7-8 and J usage is TRBJ2-5; 8 bases agree with TRBD2. The trim removed 5 bases at V and 0 bases at J, leaving 5 bases unmatched. Germline CDR1 is SGHVS and CDR2 is FQNEAQ. CDR3 size: 15 residues. The DNA for the CDR3 is TGTGCCAGCAGCCCGCATAGCGGGGACCAAGAGACCCAGTACTTC. Encoded protein: CASSPHSGDQETQYF.

The V gene is TRBV18, the J gene TRBJ2-5; D remains ambiguous. Looked up from germline, CDR1 is KGHSH and CDR2 is LQKENI. The germline V and J ends were trimmed by 0 bases and 5 bases, with 10 bases remaining between them. The CDR3 has 14 residues. The CDR3, as DNA: TGTGCCAGCTCACCACCTGTGGGCCTGGAGACCCAGTACTTC. Protein: CASSPPVGLETQYF.

This chain links TRBV23-1 with TRBJ1-5; D is possibly TRBD1 (6 bases). TRBV23-1 is an open reading frame whose function is uncertain. The CDR3 is 19 residues long. V gave up 3 bases and J gave up 3 bases, with 24 bases separating them. The CDR3 sequence is CASSHTSRDIPFYNQPQHF. In DNA, the CDR3 is TGCGCCAGCAGTCACACCAGTAGGGACATACCCTTCTACAATCAGCCCCAGCATTTT.

The rearrangement uses TRBV29-1 and TRBJ2-5; the match to TRBD1 covers 7 bases. This CDR3 contains 15 residues. V lost 6 bases, J lost 1 base, and 11 bases stayed unmatched. Germline V CDR1 and CDR2: SQVTM, ANQGSEA. The CDR3 DNA follows: TGCAGCGTCAACCCACTGGGACAGATCCAAGAGACCCAGTACTTC. As protein: CSVNPLGQIQETQYF.

The chain links TRBV7-8 to TRBJ1-4; D gene uncertain. Germline lookup yields CDR1 SGHVS and CDR2 FQNEAQ. V was clipped by 2 bases and J by 4 bases, with 8 bases between them. The CDR3 is made up of 14 amino acids. The CDR3 here is CASSLTRHNEKLFF. For the CDR3, the DNA is TGTGCCAGCAGCTTAACAAGACATAATGAAAAACTGTTTTTT.

The chain recombines TRBV6-1 with TRBJ2-7, with D perhaps TRBD1 (5 bases). Germline loops: CDR1 MNHNS, CDR2 SASEGT. V lost 3 bases to trimming and J lost 5 bases, with 11 bases between them. The CDR3 loop spans 13 amino acids. CDR3 nucleotide sequence: TGTGCCAGCAGTGATATTGACAGACACGAGCAGTACTTC. Translated: CASSDIDRHEQYF.

The V and J genes are TRBV6-4 and TRBJ1-1; D unclear. CDR3 length: 15 amino acids. Germline values: CDR1 MRHNA, CDR2 SNTAGT. Trimming pared 2 bases from V and 6 bases from J, leaving 16 bases between. CDR3 nucleotide sequence: TGTGCCAGCAGTGACCGAATAAGTTGCGTGGCTGAAGCTTTCTTT. Translation: CASSDRISCVAEAFF.